The present TCR beta chain was sequenced within a study of blood T cells in healthy people across ages. Per sample, a minimum of 6.5 million PBMCs were isolated. This CDR3 spans 14 amino acids. Germline values: CDR1 SGHVS, CDR2 FNYEAQ. The second PCR ran about 6 to 12 cycles with a sample-barcoded 5' primer and J-beta primers. TCRdb reprocessed the 5' RACE reads with MiXCR, giving one entry per CDR3 protein. The sample includes hundreds of thousands of distinct CDR3 sequences, around two fifths of them seen just once. The origin of this receptor is a man aged 55 to 70 in good health. This chain joins TRBV7-6 and TRBJ2-7; 7 bases are a match to TRBD1. TRBJ2-5 matches the DNA end more closely, so the J call is doubtful. Sample: blood. CDR3 nucleotides: TGTGCCAGCAGCACCACAGGGGTGGGGGAGACCCAGTACTTC. The encoded protein is CASSTTGVGETQYF.